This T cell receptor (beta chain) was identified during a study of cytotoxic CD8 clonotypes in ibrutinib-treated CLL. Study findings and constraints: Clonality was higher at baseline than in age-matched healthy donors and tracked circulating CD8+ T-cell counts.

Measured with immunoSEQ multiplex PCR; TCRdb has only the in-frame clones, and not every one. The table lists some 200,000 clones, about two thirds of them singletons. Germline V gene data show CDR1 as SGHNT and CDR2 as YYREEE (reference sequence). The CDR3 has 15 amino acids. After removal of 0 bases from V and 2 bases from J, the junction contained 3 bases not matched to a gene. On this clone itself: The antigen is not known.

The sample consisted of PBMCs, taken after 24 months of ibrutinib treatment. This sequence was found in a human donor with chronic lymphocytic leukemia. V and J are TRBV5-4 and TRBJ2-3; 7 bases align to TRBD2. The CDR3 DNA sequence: TGTGCCAGCAGCTTGGGGACTAGGACCACAGATACGCAGTATTTT. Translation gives CASSLGTRTTDTQYF.